This TCR beta chain was sequenced in a study of technical replicates of blood from a handful of donors. The CDR3 contains 18 residues. CDR1 GTSNPN and CDR2 SVGIG come from the germline V gene (reference sequence). The V and J ends lost 0 bases and 0 bases respectively, with 18 bases between them. TCRdb keeps only in-frame clones here, not all; method: immunoSEQ multiplex PCR. The profile shows 45,000 to 55,000 clones, approximately 95% of them singletons. The clonotype originates from a human donor in good health. J is TRBJ1-5 and V is TRBV30; D may be TRBD1 (5 bases). The sequenced material came from T cells isolated from PBMCs. The CDR3 loop is CAWSVERDGIYSNQPQHF. The CDR3 DNA reads as TGTGCCTGGAGTGTAGAGCGGGACGGTATTTATAGCAATCAGCCCCAGCATTTT.